This entry lists 14 T cell receptor beta chains sequenced from one sample in a study of T cell changes during pregnancy in multiple sclerosis. Assay: immunoSEQ multiplex PCR; the TCRdb copy retains only in-frame clones and omits some. The sample shows around 57,000 clones, 91% of them seen only once. This specimen consisted of peripheral blood, obtained in the third trimester of pregnancy. The origin of the receptors is a female donor in good health, enrolled as a control in a pregnancy study.

This chain connects TRBV28 to TRBJ2-1; 8 nucleotides match TRBD1. V trimming: 3 bases; J trimming: 5 bases; junction bases outside the gene matches: 3. The CDR3 is 14 residues long. CDR1 and CDR2 (germline): MDHEN, SYDVKM. In DNA, the CDR3 is TGTGCCAGCAGTTTCGACAGGGGAAACAATGAGCAGTTCTTC. As protein: CASSFDRGNNEQFF.

V and J are TRBV29-1 and TRBJ1-1; D not resolved. Between the trimmed V and J ends, which lost 3 bases and 0 bases, there was a span of 8 bases. The CDR3 totals 13 residues. Germline CDR1 reads SQVTM; CDR2 reads ANQGSEA. The CDR3 region is CSVDVQMNTEAFF. The DNA for the CDR3 is TGCAGCGTTGACGTGCAGATGAACACTGAAGCTTTCTTT.

This clone is a singleton in its sample. The chain combines TRBV6-5 with TRBJ2-7; D is perhaps TRBD2 (6 bases). This CDR3 is 15 amino acids long. Germline assignment: CDR1 MNHEY and CDR2 SVGAGI. The V and J ends lost 0 bases and 6 bases respectively, with 15 bases between them. Here the CDR3 reads CASSYSRDSSLEQYF. As DNA, the CDR3 is TGTGCCAGCAGTTACTCCCGGGACTCCTCGCTCGAGCAGTACTTC.

The J gene is TRBJ1-3, the V gene TRBV6-1; possibly TRBD1 for D (5 bases). This CDR3 has 15 amino acids. Germline lookup yields CDR1 MNHNS and CDR2 SASEGT. Trimming pared 6 bases from V and 0 bases from J, leaving 12 bases between. The CDR3 coding sequence is TGTGCCAGCAGCCCTCAGGGCCACTCTGGAAACACCATATATTTT. Its protein is CASSPQGHSGNTIYF.

The V and J genes are TRBV10-3 and TRBJ2-1, with TRBD1 matching over 10 bases. J gave up 8 bases and V 9 bases, and 10 bases lay outside the gene matches. The germline gives CDR1 ENHRY, CDR2 SYGVKD. The CDR3 runs to 14 residues. The CDR3 region is CAMSRTGGLDEQFF. CDR3 DNA: TGTGCCATGTCGAGGACAGGGGGTCTCGATGAGCAGTTCTTC.

This chain connects TRBV28 to TRBJ2-5, with TRBD2 matching over 12 bases. The CDR3 has 15 amino acids. Germline CDR1 reads MDHEN; CDR2 reads SYDVKM. V was clipped by 5 bases and J by 3 bases; unmatched bases: 4. CDR3 in DNA: TGTGCCAGCAGTGAGCTAGCGGGAGGGAAAGAGACCCAGTACTTC. Translation: CASSELAGGKETQYF. The variable domain in full, with the rest retrieved from reference TRBV28 and TRBJ2-5, is DVKVTQSSRYLVKRTGEKVFLECVQDMDHENMFWYRQDPGLGLRLIYFSYDVKMKEKGDIPEGYSVSREKKERFSLILESASTNQTSMYLCASSELAGGKETQYFGPGTRLLVL.

This chain connects TRBV29-1 to TRBJ2-3, with a possible D match to TRBD1 (5 bases). The length of the CDR3 is 14 residues. V lost 5 bases, J lost 2 bases, and 14 bases lay in between. Germline V gene data show CDR1 as SQVTM and CDR2 as ANQGSEA. DNA for the CDR3: TGCAGCGTTTTGGCAGGACAACTCACAGATACGCAGTATTTT. Its translation: CSVLAGQLTDTQYF.

The V call is TRBV29-1, the J call TRBJ1-4; D unclear. The length of the CDR3 is 11 residues. The germline gives CDR1 SQVTM, CDR2 ANQGSEA. Between the trimmed V and J ends, which lost 6 bases and 5 bases, there was a span of 7 bases. The CDR3 sequence is CSVGENEKLFF. The CDR3 nucleotides are TGCAGCGTCGGAGAAAATGAAAAACTGTTTTTT. The full variable domain, its missing parts supplied by reference TRBV29-1 and TRBJ1-4, is SAVISQKPSRDICQRGTSLTIQCQVDSQVTMMFWYRQQPGQSLTLIATANQGSEATYESGFVIDKFPISRPNLTFSTLTVSNMSPEDSSIYLCSVGENEKLFFGSGTQLSVL.

This rearrangement joins TRBV7-6 to TRBJ2-7; perhaps TRBD2 as D (6 bases). The V and J ends lost 5 bases and 4 bases respectively, with 15 bases between them. Germline CDR1 and CDR2: SGHVS and FNYEAQ. The CDR3 is made up of 14 amino acids. CDR3 coding DNA: TGTGCCAGCAGCGTGCGGACCGGGGGATACGAGCAGTACTTC. Amino acids: CASSVRTGGYEQYF.

J is TRBJ2-2 and V is TRBV5-1; weak D call: TRBD1 (6 bases). The CDR3 contains 14 residues. Germline V CDR1 and CDR2: SGHRS, YFSETQ. V lost 4 bases and J 6 bases, leaving 13 bases between the germline ends. The CDR3, as DNA: TGCGCCAGCAGCCCTCAACAGGGTCCCGGGGAGCTGTTTTTT. This sequence encodes CASSPQQGPGELFF.

V and J are TRBV7-9 and TRBJ1-4; 7 bases fit TRBD1. The CDR3 covers 15 residues. Germline V gives CDR1 SEHNR, CDR2 FQNEAQ (reference sequence). The trim removed 5 bases at V and 12 bases at J, leaving 15 bases unmatched. CDR3: CASSPDRERPYQLFF. DNA of the CDR3: TGTGCCAGCAGCCCTGACAGGGAGCGACCCTACCAACTGTTTTTT.

This clone was recorded only once. The rearrangement uses TRBV11-1 and TRBJ2-2; D unclear. V lost 4 bases and J 4 bases, leaving 7 bases between the germline ends. Germline-derived CDR1 and CDR2 are SGHAT and FQDESV (reference sequence). The CDR3 totals 13 residues. The CDR3 coding sequence is TGTGCCAGCAGCTCCGAACTCACCGGGGAGCTGTTTTTT. This gives the protein CASSSELTGELFF.

The genes are TRBV29-1 and TRBJ1-2; TRBD1 is a possible D gene (6 bases). Germline-derived CDR1 and CDR2 are SQVTM and ANQGSEA. With 6 bases removed from V and 4 bases from J, the gap between germline ends came to 15 bases. This CDR3 has 13 residues. The CDR3 reads CSVGDRIGYGYTF. In nucleotides, the CDR3 is TGCAGCGTGGGTGACAGGATTGGCTATGGCTACACCTTC.

This clone was seen only once. This chain links TRBV5-6 with TRBJ2-7; 10 nucleotides match TRBD1. The V gene's germline CDR1 is SGHDT and CDR2 YYEEEE. This CDR3 contains 14 residues. With 7 bases clipped from V and 3 bases from J, the junction kept 7 bases outside the gene matches. CDR3: CASFQGTGDYEQYF. The CDR3 DNA reads TGTGCCAGCTTTCAGGGGACAGGGGACTACGAGCAGTACTTC.